This T cell receptor beta chain stems from a study of T cells after yellow fever vaccination. The V and J ends lost 3 bases and 4 bases, in that order; junction bases with no gene match: 12. Germline V gives CDR1 SGDLS, CDR2 YYNGEE. The length of the CDR3 is 18 residues. The study made its TCR cDNA through 5'RACE template switching. That step introduced a universal primer site along with UMIs. TCRdb itself ran the 5' RACE reads through MiXCR, one entry per CDR3 protein. There are hundreds of thousands of distinct CDR3 sequences in the sample; approximately 13% occur only once, and around 15% lies in the top ten. Regarding this clonotype: The antigen is unknown.

Regarding the study as a whole: CD4 and CD8 compartments shared a small share of clonotypes, likely from convergent recombination. The study re-detected most primary-vaccination clones after the booster (roughly 96% CD4, roughly 85% CD8). Sorted repertoires could include abundant contaminating clonotypes from bulk cells.

The receptor comes from a man aged 30 to 45 who received the YFV17D yellow fever vaccine. This chain joins TRBV9 and TRBJ2-1, with 11 bases fitting TRBD2. The sequenced sample was PBMCs, obtained on the day of the yellow fever booster vaccination. In DNA, the CDR3 is TGTGCCAGCAGCGACCCGGGACTAGCGGTTCCACAGTACAATGAGCAGTTCTTC. Translated, it gives CASSDPGLAVPQYNEQFF.